This T cell receptor beta chain emerged from a study of shared clonotypes between healthy human individuals. Study-wide background: The composition of the donors was a couple of women and a few men aged 18 to 49. The study's findings and limits: Clonotypes not shared had lower generation probabilities than those common to all four donors.

Germline V gene data show CDR1 as SGHNT and CDR2 as YYREEE (reference sequence). This CDR3 is built from 15 residues. The ends were cut back, 0 bases at V and 2 bases at J, with 11 bases in the middle. All participating donors were Caucasian adults from Nashville, Tennessee. Both subsets, CD45RA+ naive and CD45RA-negative memory, were split from the CD4+ cells. Notes on this clone: What it binds is unknown.

Sequenced by immunoSEQ multiplex PCR; TCRdb stores in-frame clones only, minus some. This table has almost 750,000 clones, about two thirds appearing once. This receptor was taken from a woman in her twenties or thirties in good health. The sequenced sample was memory CD4+ T cells sorted from blood. Subset noted: CD45RA-negative fraction. This chain links TRBV5-4 with TRBJ2-5; possibly TRBD2 for D (5 bases). The CDR3 DNA reads TGTGCCAGCAGCTTGGACCCAGCGGCACAAGAGACCCAGTACTTC. Its protein product is CASSLDPAAQETQYF. The full variable domain, its missing parts supplied by reference TRBV5-4 and TRBJ2-5, is ETGVTQSPTHLIKTRGQQVTLRCSSQSGHNTVSWYQQALGQGPQFIFQYYREEENGRGNFPPRFSGLQFPNYSSELNVNALELDDSALYLCASSLDPAAQETQYFGPGTRLLVL.